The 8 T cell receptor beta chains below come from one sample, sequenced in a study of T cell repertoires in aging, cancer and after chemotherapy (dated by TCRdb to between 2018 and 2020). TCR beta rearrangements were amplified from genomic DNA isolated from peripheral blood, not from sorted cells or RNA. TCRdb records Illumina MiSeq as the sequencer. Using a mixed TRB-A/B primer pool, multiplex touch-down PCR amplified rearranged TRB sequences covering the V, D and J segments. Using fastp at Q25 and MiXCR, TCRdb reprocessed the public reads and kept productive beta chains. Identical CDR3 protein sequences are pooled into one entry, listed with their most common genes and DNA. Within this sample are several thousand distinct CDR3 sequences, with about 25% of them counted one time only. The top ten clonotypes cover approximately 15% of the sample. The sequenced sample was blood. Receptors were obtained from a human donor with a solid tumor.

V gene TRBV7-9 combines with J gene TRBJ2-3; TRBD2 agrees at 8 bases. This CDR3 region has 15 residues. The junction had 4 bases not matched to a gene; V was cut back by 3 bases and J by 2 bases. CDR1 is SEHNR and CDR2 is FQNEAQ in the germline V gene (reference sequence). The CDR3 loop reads CASSFSSGPTDTQYF. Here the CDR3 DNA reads TGTGCCAGCAGCTTCTCTAGCGGGCCCACAGATACGCAGTATTTT. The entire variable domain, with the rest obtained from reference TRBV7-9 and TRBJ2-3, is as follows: DTGVSQNPRHKITKRGQNVTFRCDPISEHNRLYWYRQTLGQGPEFLTYFQNEAQLEKSRLLSDRFSAERPKGSFSTLEIQRTEQGDSAMYLCASSFSSGPTDTQYFGPGTRLTVL.

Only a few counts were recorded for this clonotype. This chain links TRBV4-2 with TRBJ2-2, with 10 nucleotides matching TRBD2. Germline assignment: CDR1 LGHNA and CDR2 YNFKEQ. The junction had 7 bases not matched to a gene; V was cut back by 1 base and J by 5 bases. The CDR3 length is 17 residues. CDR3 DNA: TGTGCCAGCAGCCAAGGGCTAGCGGGAGTGGGAACCGGGGAGCTGTTTTTT. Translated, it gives CASSQGLAGVGTGELFF.

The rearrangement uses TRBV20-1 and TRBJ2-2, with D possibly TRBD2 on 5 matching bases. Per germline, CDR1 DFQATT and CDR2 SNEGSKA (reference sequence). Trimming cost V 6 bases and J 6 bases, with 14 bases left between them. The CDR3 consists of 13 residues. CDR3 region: CSAREGGAGELFF. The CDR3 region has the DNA TGCAGTGCCCGGGAAGGTGGGGCCGGGGAGCTGTTTTTT.

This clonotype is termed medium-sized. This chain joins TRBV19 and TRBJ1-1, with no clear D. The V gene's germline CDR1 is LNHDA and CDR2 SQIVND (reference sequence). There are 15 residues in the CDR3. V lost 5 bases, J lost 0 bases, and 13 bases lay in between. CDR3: CASSLMGRLNTEAFF. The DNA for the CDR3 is TGTGCCAGTAGTCTAATGGGAAGATTGAACACTGAAGCTTTCTTT.

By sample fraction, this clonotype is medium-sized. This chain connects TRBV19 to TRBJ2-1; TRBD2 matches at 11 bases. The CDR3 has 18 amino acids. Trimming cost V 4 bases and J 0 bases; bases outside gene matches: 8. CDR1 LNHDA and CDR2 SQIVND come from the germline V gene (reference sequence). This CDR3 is CASSRTSGRRGSYNEQFF. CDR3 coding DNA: TGTGCCAGTAGTAGAACTAGCGGGAGACGGGGCTCCTACAATGAGCAGTTCTTC.

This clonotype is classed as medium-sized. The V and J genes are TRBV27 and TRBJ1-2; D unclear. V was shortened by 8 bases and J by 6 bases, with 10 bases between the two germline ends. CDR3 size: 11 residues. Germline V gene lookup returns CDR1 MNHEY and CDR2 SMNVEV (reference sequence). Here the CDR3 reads CASPARDGYTF. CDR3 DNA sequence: TGTGCCAGCCCAGCGAGGGATGGCTACACCTTC.

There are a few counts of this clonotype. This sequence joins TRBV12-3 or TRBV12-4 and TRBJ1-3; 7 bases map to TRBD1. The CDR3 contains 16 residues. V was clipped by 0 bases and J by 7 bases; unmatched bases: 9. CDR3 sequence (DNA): TGTGCCAGCAGTTTAGCGCACAGGGGCGCTGCGAACACCATATATTTT. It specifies CASSLAHRGAANTIYF.

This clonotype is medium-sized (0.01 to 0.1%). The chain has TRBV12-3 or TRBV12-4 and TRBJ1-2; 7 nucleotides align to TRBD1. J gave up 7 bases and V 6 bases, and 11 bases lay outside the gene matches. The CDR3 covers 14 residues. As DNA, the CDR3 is TGTGCCAGCAGAAAGGCAGGGGGATCGGGTGGCTACACCTTC. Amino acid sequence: CASRKAGGSGGYTF.